The text below deals with one TCR beta chain. Its antigen is currently unknown. At the Johns Hopkins FTIC core, DNA taken from cultured CD4+ T cells was sequenced by way of the Oncomine TCR Beta short-read assay. The authors extracted genomic DNA from cultured CD4+ T cells. Via MiXCR, TCRdb re-called the PCR reads, giving one row per CDR3 protein. The sample includes fewer than 10,000 distinct CDR3 sequences, 30% to 40% of them seen just once. Treatment meaning: approximately 11-day PBMC culture with coronavirus spike peptide pools or control peptides (ViraFEST assay). During the years 2011-2018, before the COVID-19 pandemic, the unexposed donor's CD4+ T cells were collected. This sample is part of a study of vaccination and CD4 T cells after COVID-19. Whole-study context: Overlapping SARS-CoV-2, HCoV-NL63, HCoV-OC43 and HCoV-229E spike peptides were used to stimulate cells.

Trimming cost V 4 bases and J 0 bases, with 9 bases left between them. The CDR3 spans 14 residues. Germline values: CDR1 MNHEY, CDR2 SVGAGI. The sample taken for sequencing was CD4+ T cells from blood, cultured in vitro. This rearrangement joins TRBV6-5 to TRBJ1-2; unclear D gene. The receptor was derived from a human donor in good health. The CDR3 protein is CASSSVGPNYGYTF. As DNA, the CDR3 is TGTGCCAGCAGTTCAGTGGGCCCTAACTATGGCTACACCTTC.